The present TCR beta chain was sequenced within a study of blood T cells in healthy people across ages. This clonotype was seen at least ten times. Its antigen is not known. PCR was performed a second time for about 7 to 12 cycles using a sample-barcoded 5' primer and a J-beta primer mix. TCRdb reprocessed the 5' RACE reads with MiXCR, giving one entry per CDR3 protein. The sample has about 1.7 million distinct CDR3 sequences, under 30% seen once. Trimming took 4 bases from V and 5 from J, leaving 11 bases between them. Per the germline V gene, CDR1 is SSHAT and CDR2 is FNYEAQ (reference sequence). The CDR3 has 13 amino acids. General study findings and limits: Diversity estimates from one million T cells were considered underestimates.

This sequence originates from a woman in her 30s in good health. The sample was blood. V usage is TRBV7-7 and J usage is TRBJ2-5; D is possibly TRBD2 (6 bases). CDR3 sequence (DNA): TGTGCCAGCAGCTCGCTCCGGGGGGAGACCCAGTACTTC. This translates into CASSSLRGETQYF.